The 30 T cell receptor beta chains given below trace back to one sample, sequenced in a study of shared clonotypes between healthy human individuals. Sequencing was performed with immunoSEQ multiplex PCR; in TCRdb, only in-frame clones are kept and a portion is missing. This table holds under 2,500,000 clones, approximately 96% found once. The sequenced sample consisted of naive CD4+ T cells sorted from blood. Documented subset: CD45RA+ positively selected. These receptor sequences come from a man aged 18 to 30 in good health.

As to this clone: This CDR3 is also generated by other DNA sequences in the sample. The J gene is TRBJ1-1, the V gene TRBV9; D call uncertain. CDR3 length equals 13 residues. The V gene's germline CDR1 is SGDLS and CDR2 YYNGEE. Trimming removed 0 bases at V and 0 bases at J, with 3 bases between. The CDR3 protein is CASSVEMNTEAFF. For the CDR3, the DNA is TGTGCCAGCAGCGTAGAGATGAACACTGAAGCTTTCTTT. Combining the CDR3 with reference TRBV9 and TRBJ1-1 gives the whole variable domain DSGVTQTPKHLITATGQRVTLRCSPRSGDLSVYWYQQSLDQGLQFLIQYYNGEERAKGNILERFSAQQFPDLHSELNLSSLELGDSALYFCASSVEMNTEAFFGQGTRLTVV.

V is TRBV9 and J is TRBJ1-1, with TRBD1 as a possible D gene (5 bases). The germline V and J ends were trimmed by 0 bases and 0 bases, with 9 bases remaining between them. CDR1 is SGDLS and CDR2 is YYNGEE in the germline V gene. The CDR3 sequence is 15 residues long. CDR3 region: CASSVGPGLNTEAFF. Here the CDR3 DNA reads TGTGCCAGCAGCGTAGGGCCAGGGCTGAACACTGAAGCTTTCTTT.

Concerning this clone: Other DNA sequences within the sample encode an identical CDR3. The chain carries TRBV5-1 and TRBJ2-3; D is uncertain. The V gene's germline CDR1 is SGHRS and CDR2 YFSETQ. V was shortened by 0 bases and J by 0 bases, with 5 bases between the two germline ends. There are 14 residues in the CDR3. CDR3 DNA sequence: TGCGCCAGCAGCTTGGGAGACAGCACAGATACGCAGTATTTT. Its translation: CASSLGDSTDTQYF.

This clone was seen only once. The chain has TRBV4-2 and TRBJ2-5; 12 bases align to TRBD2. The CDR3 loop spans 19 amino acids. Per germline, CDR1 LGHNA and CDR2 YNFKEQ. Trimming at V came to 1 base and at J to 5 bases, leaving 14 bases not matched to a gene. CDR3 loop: CASSQGPGLAGGPGETQYF. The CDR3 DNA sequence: TGTGCCAGCAGCCAAGGCCCGGGGCTAGCGGGGGGGCCGGGGGAGACCCAGTACTTC.

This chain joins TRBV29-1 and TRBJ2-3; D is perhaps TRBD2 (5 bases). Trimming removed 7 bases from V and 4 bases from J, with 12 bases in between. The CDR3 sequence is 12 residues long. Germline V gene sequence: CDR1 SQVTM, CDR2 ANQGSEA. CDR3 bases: TGCAGCGGTCAAGAGGGTGCAGATACGCAGTATTTT. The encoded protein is CSGQEGADTQYF.

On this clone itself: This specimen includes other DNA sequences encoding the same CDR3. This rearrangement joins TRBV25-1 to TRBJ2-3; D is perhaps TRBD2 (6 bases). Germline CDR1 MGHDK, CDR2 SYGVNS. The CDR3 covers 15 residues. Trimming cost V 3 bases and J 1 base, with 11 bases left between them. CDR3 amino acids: CASSEAGGGTDTQYF. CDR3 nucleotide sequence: TGTGCCAGCAGTGAGGCCGGAGGGGGCACAGATACGCAGTATTTT. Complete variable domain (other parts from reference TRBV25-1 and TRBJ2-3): EADIYQTPRYLVIGTGKKITLECSQTMGHDKMYWYQQDPGMELHLIHYSYGVNSTEKGDLSSESTVSRIRTEHFPLTLESARPSHTSQYLCASSEAGGGTDTQYFGPGTRLTVL.

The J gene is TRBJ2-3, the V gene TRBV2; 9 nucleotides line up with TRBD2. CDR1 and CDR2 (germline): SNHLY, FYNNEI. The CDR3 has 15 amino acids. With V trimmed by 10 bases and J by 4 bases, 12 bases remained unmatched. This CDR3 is CAKRLAGGRADTQYF. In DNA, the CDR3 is TGTGCCAAACGCCTGGCGGGGGGGCGTGCAGATACGCAGTATTTT.

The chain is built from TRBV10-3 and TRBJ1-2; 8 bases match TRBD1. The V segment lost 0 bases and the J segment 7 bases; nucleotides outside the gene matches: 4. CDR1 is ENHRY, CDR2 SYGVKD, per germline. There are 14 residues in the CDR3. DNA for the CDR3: TGTGCCATCAGTGAGTCGGAGGACAGGGCTGGCTACACCTTC. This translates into CAISESEDRAGYTF.

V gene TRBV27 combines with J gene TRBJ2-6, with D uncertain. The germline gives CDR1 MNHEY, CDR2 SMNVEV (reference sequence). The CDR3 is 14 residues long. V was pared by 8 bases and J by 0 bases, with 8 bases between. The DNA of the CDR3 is TGTGCCAGCCGTCTTAGCTCTGGGGCCAACGTCCTGACTTTC. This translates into CASRLSSGANVLTF.

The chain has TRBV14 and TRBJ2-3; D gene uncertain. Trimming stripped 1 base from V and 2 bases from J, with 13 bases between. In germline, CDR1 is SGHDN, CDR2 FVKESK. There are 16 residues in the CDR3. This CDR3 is CASSQGSGGNTDTQYF. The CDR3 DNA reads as TGTGCCAGCAGCCAAGGCTCGGGTGGGAACACAGATACGCAGTATTTT.

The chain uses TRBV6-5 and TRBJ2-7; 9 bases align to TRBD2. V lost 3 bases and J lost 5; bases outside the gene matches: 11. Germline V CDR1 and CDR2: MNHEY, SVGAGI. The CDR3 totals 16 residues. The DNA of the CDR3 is TGTGCCAGCAGTTATTCCGACCCGGGACTAGCCGACGAGCAGTACTTC. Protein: CASSYSDPGLADEQYF.

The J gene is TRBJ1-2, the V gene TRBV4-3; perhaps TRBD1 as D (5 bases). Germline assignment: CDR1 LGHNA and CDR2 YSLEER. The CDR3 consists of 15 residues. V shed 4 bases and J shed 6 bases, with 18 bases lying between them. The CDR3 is CASSPGQGRGDGYTF. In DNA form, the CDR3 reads TGCGCCAGCAGCCCAGGTCAGGGCCGAGGGGATGGCTACACCTTC.

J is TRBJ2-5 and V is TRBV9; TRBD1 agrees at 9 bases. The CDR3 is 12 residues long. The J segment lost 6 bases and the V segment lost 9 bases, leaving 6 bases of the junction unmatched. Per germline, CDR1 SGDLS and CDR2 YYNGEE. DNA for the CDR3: TGTGCCATAAACAGGGGGCTAAAGACCCAGTACTTC. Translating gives CAINRGLKTQYF. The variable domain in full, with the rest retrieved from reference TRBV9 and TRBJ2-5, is DSGVTQTPKHLITATGQRVTLRCSPRSGDLSVYWYQQSLDQGLQFLIQYYNGEERAKGNILERFSAQQFPDLHSELNLSSLELGDSALYFCAINRGLKTQYFGPGTRLLVL.

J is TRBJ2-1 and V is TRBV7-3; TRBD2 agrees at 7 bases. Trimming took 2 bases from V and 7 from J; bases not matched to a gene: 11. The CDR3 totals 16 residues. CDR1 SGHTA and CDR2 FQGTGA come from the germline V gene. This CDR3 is CASSLGEGLGINEQFF. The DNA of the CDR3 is TGTGCCAGCAGCTTAGGGGAGGGGTTAGGGATTAATGAGCAGTTCTTC.

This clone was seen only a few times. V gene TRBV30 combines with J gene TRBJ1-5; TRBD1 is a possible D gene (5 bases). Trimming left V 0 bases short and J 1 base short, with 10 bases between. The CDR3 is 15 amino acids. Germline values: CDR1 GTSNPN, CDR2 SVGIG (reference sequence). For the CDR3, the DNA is TGTGCCTGGAGTGTATGGGGGGGGAGCAATCAGCCCCAGCATTTT. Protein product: CAWSVWGGSNQPQHF.

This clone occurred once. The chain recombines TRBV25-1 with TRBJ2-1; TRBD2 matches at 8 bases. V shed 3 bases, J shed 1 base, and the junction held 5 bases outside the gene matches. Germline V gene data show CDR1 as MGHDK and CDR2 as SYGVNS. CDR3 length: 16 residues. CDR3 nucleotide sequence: TGTGCCAGCAGTGAGATCAGCGGGGGTTCCTACAATGAGCAGTTCTTC. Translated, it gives CASSEISGGSYNEQFF.

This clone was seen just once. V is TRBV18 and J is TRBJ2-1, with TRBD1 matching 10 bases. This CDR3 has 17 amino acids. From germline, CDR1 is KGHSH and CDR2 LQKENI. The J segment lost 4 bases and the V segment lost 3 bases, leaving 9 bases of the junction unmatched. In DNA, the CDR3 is TGTGCCAGCTCACCGCGACCGGGACAGGGGAATTACAATGAGCAGTTCTTC. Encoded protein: CASSPRPGQGNYNEQFF.

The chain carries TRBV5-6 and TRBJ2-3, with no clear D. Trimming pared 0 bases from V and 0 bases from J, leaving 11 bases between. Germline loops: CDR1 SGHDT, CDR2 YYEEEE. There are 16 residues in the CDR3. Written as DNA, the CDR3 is TGTGCCAGCAGCTTGGATAGTCGCCATAGCACAGATACGCAGTATTTT. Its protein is CASSLDSRHSTDTQYF.

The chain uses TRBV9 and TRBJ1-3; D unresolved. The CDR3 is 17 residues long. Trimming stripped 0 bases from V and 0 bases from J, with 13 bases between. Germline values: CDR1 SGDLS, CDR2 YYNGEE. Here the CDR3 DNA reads TGTGCCAGCAGCGTAGGTAGGACGCCCTTCTCTGGAAACACCATATATTTT. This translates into CASSVGRTPFSGNTIYF.

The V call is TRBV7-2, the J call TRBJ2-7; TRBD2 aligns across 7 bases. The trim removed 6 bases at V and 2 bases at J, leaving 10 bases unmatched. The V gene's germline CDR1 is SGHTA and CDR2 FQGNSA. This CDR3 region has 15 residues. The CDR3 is CASRPGSGATYEQYF. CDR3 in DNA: TGTGCCAGCAGGCCCGGAAGCGGGGCAACCTACGAGCAGTACTTC.

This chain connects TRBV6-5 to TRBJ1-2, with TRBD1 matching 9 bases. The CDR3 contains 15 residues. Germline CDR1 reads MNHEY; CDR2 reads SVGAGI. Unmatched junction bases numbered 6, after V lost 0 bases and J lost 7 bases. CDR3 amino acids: CASSYSILDRGGYTF. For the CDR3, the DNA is TGTGCCAGCAGTTACTCGATTCTGGACAGGGGTGGCTACACCTTC.

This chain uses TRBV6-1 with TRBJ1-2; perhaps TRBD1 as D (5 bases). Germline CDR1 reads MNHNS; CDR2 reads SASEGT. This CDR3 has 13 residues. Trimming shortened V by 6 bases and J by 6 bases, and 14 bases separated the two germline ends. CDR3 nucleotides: TGTGCCAGCAGCAGGCAGGGTGGGAATGGCTACACCTTC. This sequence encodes CASSRQGGNGYTF.

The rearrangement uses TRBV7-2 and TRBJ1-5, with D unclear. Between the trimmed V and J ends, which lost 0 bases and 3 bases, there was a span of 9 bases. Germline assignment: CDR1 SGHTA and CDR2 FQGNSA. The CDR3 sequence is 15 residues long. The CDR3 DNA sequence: TGTGCCAGCAGCTTAGCGAGCTGGGACAATCAGCCCCAGCATTTT. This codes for CASSLASWDNQPQHF.

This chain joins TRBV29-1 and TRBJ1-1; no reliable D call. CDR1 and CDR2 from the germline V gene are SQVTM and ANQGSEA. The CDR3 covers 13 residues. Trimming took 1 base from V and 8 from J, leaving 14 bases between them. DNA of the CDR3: TGCAGCGTTGAAGTAAATGAATCTTTCGAAGCTTTCTTT. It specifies CSVEVNESFEAFF.

In nucleotides, the CDR3 is TGTGCCATCAAATCCGCGAGTCTAGCCTACAATGAGCAGTTCTTC. It is translated as CAIKSASLAYNEQFF. This chain links TRBV10-3 with TRBJ2-1; D is unresolved. V was cut by 7 bases and J by 2 bases, with 15 bases left in between. Germline CDR1 ENHRY, CDR2 SYGVKD. The CDR3 covers 15 residues.

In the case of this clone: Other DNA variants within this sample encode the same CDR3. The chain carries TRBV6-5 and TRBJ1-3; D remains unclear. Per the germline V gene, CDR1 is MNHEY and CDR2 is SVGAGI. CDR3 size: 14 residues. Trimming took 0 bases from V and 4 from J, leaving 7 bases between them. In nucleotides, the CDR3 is TGTGCCAGCAGTTACTCGGTGGGGGGAAACACCATATATTTT. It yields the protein CASSYSVGGNTIYF.

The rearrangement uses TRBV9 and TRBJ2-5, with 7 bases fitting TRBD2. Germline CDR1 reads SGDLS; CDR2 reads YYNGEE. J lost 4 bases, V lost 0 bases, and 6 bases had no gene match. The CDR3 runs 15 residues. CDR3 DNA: TGTGCCAGCAGCGTAGTGGCGGGAGAGCGAGAGACCCAGTACTTC. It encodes CASSVVAGERETQYF.

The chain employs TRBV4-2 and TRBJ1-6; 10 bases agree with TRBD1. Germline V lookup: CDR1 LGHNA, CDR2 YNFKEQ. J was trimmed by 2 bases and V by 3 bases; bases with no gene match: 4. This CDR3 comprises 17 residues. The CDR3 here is CASSHPGTGAYNSPLHF. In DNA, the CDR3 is TGTGCCAGCAGCCACCCCGGGACAGGGGCCTATAATTCACCCCTCCACTTT.

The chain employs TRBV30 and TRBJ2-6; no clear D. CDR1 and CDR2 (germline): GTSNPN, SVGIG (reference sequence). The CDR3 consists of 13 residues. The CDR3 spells CACDFGGANVLTF. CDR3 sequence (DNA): TGTGCTTGTGACTTCGGGGGGGCCAACGTCCTGACTTTC.

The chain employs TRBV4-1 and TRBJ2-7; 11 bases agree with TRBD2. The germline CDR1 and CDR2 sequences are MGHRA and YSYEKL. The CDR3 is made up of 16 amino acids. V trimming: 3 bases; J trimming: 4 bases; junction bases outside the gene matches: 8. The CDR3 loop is CASSQLRLAGTYEQYF. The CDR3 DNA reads TGCGCCAGCAGCCAGCTTCGACTAGCGGGGACTTACGAGCAGTACTTC.